These 15 T cell receptor beta chains share one sample of origin, sequenced in a study of spatial heterogeneity in lung cancer. Points from the study as a whole: Tumoral mutation counts were tracked by counts of expanded intratumoral alpha and beta TCRs.

TCRdb redid the calling of the 5' RACE reads with MiXCR, one entry per CDR3 protein. The table shows 3,000 to 4,000 distinct CDR3 sequences, with approximately 6.6% occurring only once. Specified time point: sample taken at primary tumor resection. These receptors' targets are unknown. The sequencing used lung tumor tissue, collected at surgery. The receptors originated from a male donor with early-stage non-small cell lung cancer.

This clonotype was recorded many times. Since the library was made to target alpha chains, this beta chain is a stray read and its abundance is not meaningful. The chain recombines TRBV3-1 with TRBJ1-4, with D maybe TRBD1 (5 bases). This CDR3 region has 14 residues. V lost 6 bases and J 4 bases, leaving 12 bases between the germline ends. Germline V gene sequence: CDR1 LGHDT, CDR2 YNNKEL (reference sequence). In DNA, the CDR3 is TGTGCCAGCAGGCCGGGACGGAGTAATGAAAAACTGTTTTTT. Its protein product is CASRPGRSNEKLFF. Drawing the rest from reference TRBV3-1 and TRBJ1-4, the complete variable domain is DTAVSQTPKYLVTQMGNDKSIKCEQNLGHDTMYWYKQDSKKFLKIMFSYNNKELIINETVPNRFSPKSPDKAHLNLHINSLELGDSAVYFCASRPGRSNEKLFFGSGTQLSVL.

About this clonotype itself: Within a library made for alpha chains, this beta chain is off target, and its count is uninformative. This chain links TRBV7-2 with TRBJ2-1; 11 bases are a match to TRBD2. V was pared by 5 bases and J by 4 bases, with 7 bases of the junction left unmatched. This CDR3 has 16 amino acids. From germline, CDR1 is SGHTA and CDR2 FQGNSA. The DNA for the CDR3 is TGTGCCAGCAGCGTTAAGACTAGCGGGGTTTACAATGAGCAGTTCTTC. This codes for CASSVKTSGVYNEQFF.

By sample share, this clonotype is medium-sized. With the library built for alpha chains, this beta chain is off target and its frequency is not meaningful. The chain employs TRBV3-1 and TRBJ2-2; TRBD2 is a possible D gene (5 bases). The V gene's germline CDR1 is LGHDT and CDR2 YNNKEL (reference sequence). Trimming took 1 base from V and 4 from J, leaving 7 bases between them. This CDR3 spans 14 amino acids. The DNA of the CDR3 is TGTGCCAGCAGCCAAGGACTAACCACCGGGGAGCTGTTTTTT. Amino acid sequence: CASSQGLTTGELFF.

There are many counts of this clonotype. Since the library was made to target alpha chains, this beta chain is a stray read and its abundance is not meaningful. V gene TRBV10-3 combines with J gene TRBJ2-5; 8 bases map to TRBD1. V was pared by 6 bases and J by 0 bases, with 3 bases of the junction left unmatched. The CDR3 is 14 amino acids. Germline loops: CDR1 ENHRY, CDR2 SYGVKD. CDR3 amino acids: CAIRDRANQETQYF. In DNA form, the CDR3 reads TGTGCCATCAGGGACAGGGCTAACCAAGAGACCCAGTACTTC.

Judged by abundance, this clonotype is medium-sized (0.01 to 0.1%). This beta chain is off target for a library built for alpha chains, so its abundance means little. This chain joins TRBV12-3 or TRBV12-4 and TRBJ2-2; TRBD1 aligns across 10 bases. V trimming: 5 bases; J trimming: 6 bases; junction bases outside the gene matches: 0. CDR3 length: 13 amino acids. In DNA, the CDR3 is TGTGCCAGCAGTGGACAGGGGGCCGGGGAGCTGTTTTTT. It yields the protein CASSGQGAGELFF.

This clonotype was picked up a small number of times. A library prepared for alpha chains yielded this beta chain as an off-target read; its size is of little meaning. The chain couples TRBV7-8 to TRBJ2-5; 7 bases fit TRBD1. This CDR3 spans 15 amino acids. The V segment lost 3 bases and the J segment 4 bases; nucleotides outside the gene matches: 8. Germline V gene sequence: CDR1 SGHVS, CDR2 FQNEAQ. The CDR3 DNA is TGTGCCAGCAGCTTTGAGACAGGGTTGGGAGAGACCCAGTACTTC. Translating it yields CASSFETGLGETQYF.

This clonotype was detected many times. This beta chain came through as a stray read in a library set up for alpha chains, and its size says little. The chain combines TRBV5-1 with TRBJ2-1, with D uncertain. This CDR3 comprises 13 residues. Germline CDR1 and CDR2: SGHRS and YFSETQ. V dropped 3 bases and J dropped 7 bases, with 11 bases sitting between them. CDR3 amino acids: CASSSIVGNEQFF. The CDR3 coding sequence is TGCGCCAGCAGCTCTATAGTGGGTAATGAGCAGTTCTTC.

By sample fraction, this clonotype is medium-sized (0.01 to 0.1%). This beta chain is a stray read from a library made for alpha chains; its abundance is not meaningful. The rearrangement uses TRBV7-2 and TRBJ2-1, with TRBD1 matching over 9 bases. The CDR3 is made up of 15 amino acids. Germline lookup yields CDR1 SGHTA and CDR2 FQGNSA. V lost 6 bases, J lost 7 bases, and 10 bases stayed unmatched. The CDR3, as DNA: TGTGCCAGCAGGTTAACAGGGGGCCAGTTGAATGAGCAGTTCTTC. It encodes CASRLTGGQLNEQFF.

By sample share, this clonotype is medium-sized. The library was prepared for alpha chains; this beta chain is a stray read, so its frequency means little. V and J are TRBV7-2 and TRBJ2-2; 12 bases line up with TRBD2. Germline CDR1 and CDR2: SGHTA and FQGNSA. Unmatched junction bases numbered 13, after V lost 5 bases and J lost 6 bases. There are 18 residues in the CDR3. CDR3 region: CASSPFVTSGSLAGELFF. CDR3 DNA: TGTGCCAGCAGCCCCTTCGTGACTAGCGGGAGTTTGGCCGGGGAGCTGTTTTTT. The entire variable domain, with the rest obtained from reference TRBV7-2 and TRBJ2-2, is as follows: GAGVSQSPSNKVTEKGKDVELRCDPISGHTALYWYRQSLGQGLEFLIYFQGNSAPDKSGLPSDRFSAERTGGSVSTLTIQRTQQEDSAVYLCASSPFVTSGSLAGELFFGEGSRLTVL.

This clonotype has a count of ten or more. This beta chain is a stray sequence in a library constructed for alpha chains; its clone size is not meaningful. The chain recombines TRBV5-1 with TRBJ2-2, with D possibly being TRBD1 or TRBD2 (5 bases each). V lost 3 bases and J 7 bases, leaving 19 bases between the germline ends. This CDR3 spans 16 amino acids. The germline CDR1 and CDR2 sequences are SGHRS and YFSETQ. DNA of the CDR3: TGCGCCAGCAGCTCTAGGGACCGCTCCTTCGTCGGGGAGCTGTTTTTT. Encoded protein: CASSSRDRSFVGELFF.

By proportion, this clonotype is medium-sized. This beta chain is an unintended read in a library built for alpha chains; its size means little. This chain joins TRBV28 and TRBJ2-7, with D maybe TRBD2 (6 bases). The CDR3 has 11 residues. Germline assignment: CDR1 MDHEN and CDR2 SYDVKM. The V end lost 8 bases, the J end lost 3 bases, and 8 bases lay between the germline ends. The CDR3 region has the DNA TGTGCCAGCGGGAGGAACTACGAGCAGTACTTC. It specifies CASGRNYEQYF.

This clonotype was recorded at least ten times. This beta chain slipped into a library made for alpha chains as a stray read, so its size is not meaningful. J is TRBJ2-5 and V is TRBV20-1; a weak D match, TRBD2 (5 bases). V lost 1 base and J 0 bases, leaving 15 bases between the germline ends. This CDR3 spans 16 amino acids. The germline V gene has CDR1 DFQATT and CDR2 SNEGSKA (reference sequence). The CDR3 coding sequence is TGCAGTGCTAGAGGAGGGCTACCCCCCAACCAAGAGACCCAGTACTTC. Encoded protein: CSARGGLPPNQETQYF.

Judged by abundance, this clonotype is medium-sized (0.01 to 0.1%). This beta chain lies outside the target of a library built for alpha chains; its clone size means little. The J gene is TRBJ1-1, the V gene TRBV11-3; perhaps TRBD1 as D (6 bases). The ends were cut back, 7 bases at V and 5 bases at J, with 17 bases in the middle. Germline V gives CDR1 SGHNT, CDR2 YENEEA. The CDR3 sequence is 14 residues long. The CDR3 region is CASNSAGAGTEAFF. The DNA of the CDR3 is TGTGCCAGCAACTCTGCAGGGGCGGGAACTGAAGCTTTCTTT.

Ten or more counts support this clonotype. Being off target in a library aimed at alpha chains, this beta chain has a size of little meaning. The chain recombines TRBV2 with TRBJ2-1; maybe TRBD2 (6 bases). This CDR3 comprises 15 residues. V lost 1 base, J lost 6 bases, and 13 bases lay in between. Germline assignment: CDR1 SNHLY and CDR2 FYNNEI. The CDR3 DNA reads TGTGCCAGCAGTGAAGGGACTAACGGACCCAATGAGCAGTTCTTC. Translation: CASSEGTNGPNEQFF.

Many counts were recorded for this clonotype. A library made for alpha chains picked up this beta chain off target, so its size means little. The chain uses TRBV30 and TRBJ2-3; 8 bases fit TRBD2. Germline V lookup: CDR1 GTSNPN, CDR2 SVGIG (reference sequence). This CDR3 is 14 amino acids long. J lost 2 bases, V lost 2 bases, and 3 bases had no gene match. The DNA of the CDR3 is TGTGCCTGGAGTTATAGCGGGGTCACAGATACGCAGTATTTT. It is translated as CAWSYSGVTDTQYF.